A selection of T cell receptor beta chains follows, all from one sample in a study of blood T cell repertoires in COVID-19. Profiling relied on immunoSEQ multiplex PCR, and the TCRdb table lists in-frame clones only, not all of them. The sample holds under 200,000 clones; 70% to 90% are singletons and the top ten take 5% to 6.5%. Sequenced material: peripheral blood. The receptors derive from a man in his forties with active or convalescent COVID-19. Each CDR3 is given with its conserved first and last residue. D genes are given only for firm matches. Clone size is given for some rows only: seen once, a few or many times, or a class if the clone is expanded.

j_gene | abundance | v_gene | d_gene | CDR3nt | CDR3aa
TRBJ1-5 | - | TRBV6-1 | - | TGTGCCAGCACCACAGGGCCAAATCAGCCCCAGCATTTT | CASTTGPNQPQHF
TRBJ1-3 | - | TRBV2 | - | TGTGCCAGCAGTGAAAGGGGCAGGGGAACTGGAAACACCATATATTTT | CASSERGRGTGNTIYF
TRBJ1-2 | - | TRBV5-4 | TRBD1 | TGTGCCAGCAGCTTGGGTGCGAGGGCAGGGGGCAGCTACACCTTC | CASSLGARAGGSYTF
TRBJ1-4 | - | TRBV2 | - | TGTGCCAGCCTGGGGAGGGGTGAAAAACTGTTTTTT | CASLGRGEKLFF
TRBJ2-7 | - | TRBV19 | TRBD2 | TGTGCCAGTAGTATGTTGTCCCAAGTACTAGCGGGAGGATCCTACGAGCAGTACTTC | CASSMLSQVLAGGSYEQYF
TRBJ2-7 | - | TRBV6-2/TRBV6-3 | - | TGTGCCAGCAGCACACCGGCCAGGGGCCGGGACGAGCAGTACTTC | CASSTPARGRDEQYF
TRBJ2-3 | - | TRBV2 | TRBD1 | TGTGCCAGCAGCGGACGGACAGGCGGGACAGATACGCAGTATTTT | CASSGRTGGTDTQYF
TRBJ2-2 | - | TRBV5-1 | - | TGCGCCAGCAGCTTCGGGGACACCGGGGAGCTGTTTTTT | CASSFGDTGELFF
TRBJ2-1 | once | TRBV6-1 | - | TGTGCCAGCAGTGAATATTTGGGCTATGAGCAGTTCTTC | CASSEYLGYEQFF
TRBJ2-7 | - | TRBV7-3 | - | TGTGCCAGCAGCTTAACGGGCAGGGGTGACTACGAGCAGTACTTC | CASSLTGRGDYEQYF
TRBJ2-2 | - | TRBV7-8 | TRBD2 | TGTGCCAGCAGCCCGTATAGCGGGGGGGCAACCGGGGAGCTGTTTTTT | CASSPYSGGATGELFF
TRBJ2-7 | - | TRBV5-1 | TRBD1 | TGCGCCAGCACAATGACAGGGGGCCCCTCCTACGAGCAGTACTTC | CASTMTGGPSYEQYF
TRBJ1-5 | - | TRBV10-3 | - | TGTGCCACCAAACCGGGACTGGGGAAAGATCAGCCCCAGCATTTT | CATKPGLGKDQPQHF
TRBJ2-7 | - | TRBV7-3 | TRBD1 | TGTGCCAGCAGTGTAGGACAGGGAACCTACGAGCAGTACTTC | CASSVGQGTYEQYF
TRBJ2-7 | - | TRBV5-1 | TRBD2 | TGCGCCAGCAGCACCGGAGGGGGACTAGCGGACTCCTACGAGCAGTACTTC | CASSTGGGLADSYEQYF
TRBJ1-1 | - | TRBV7-2 | - | TGTGCCAGCAGCTCTCTTGGGGGCAACACTGAAGCTTTCTTT | CASSSLGGNTEAFF
TRBJ2-3 | - | TRBV24-1 | TRBD2 | TGTGCCACCAGTGACACTAGCGGGGGCGTAGATACGCAGTATTTT | CATSDTSGGVDTQYF
TRBJ2-3 | once | TRBV11-2 | TRBD2 | TGTGCCAGCAGCTTAGTCTTAGCGGGAGGTACGCAGTATTTT | CASSLVLAGGTQYF
TRBJ1-3 | - | TRBV6-1 | TRBD1 | TGTGCCAGCAGTGAAAGGGGACAGGGTACCTTTTACTCTGGAAACACCATATATTTT | CASSERGQGTFYSGNTIYF
TRBJ2-1 | - | TRBV12-3/TRBV12-4 | - | TGTGCCAGCAGTTTAGCCAGACAGGTTGAGCAGTTCTTC | CASSLARQVEQFF
TRBJ1-2 | - | TRBV19 | TRBD1 | TGTGCCAGTAGTATGTCGACAGGGGGCGGCTATGGCTACACCTTC | CASSMSTGGGYGYTF